These 13 T cell receptor beta chains originate from one sample sequenced in a study of patients and donors after allogeneic stem cell transplantation. Each CDR3 protein gets one entry after TCRdb re-called the RT-PCR reads with MiXCR. The table shows 410,000 or so distinct CDR3 sequences, with 16% occurring only once. Sequencing was performed on blood, either unsorted or a sorted T cell fraction (not recorded which). These receptors originate from a human donor who was either an allogeneic HSCT recipient or a stem cell or donor lymphocyte infusion donor (not recorded which). It is not recorded whose cells these are; they may come from a transplant donor.

Only a few counts were recorded for this clonotype. This chain joins TRBV5-1 and TRBJ2-3, with D possibly matching TRBD2 (6 bases). This CDR3 contains 14 residues. Trimming pared 5 bases from V and 1 base from J, leaving 11 bases between. Germline CDR1 reads SGHRS; CDR2 reads YFSETQ. CDR3 amino acids: CASSPASGTDTQYF. CDR3 DNA: TGCGCCAGCAGTCCGGCTAGCGGCACAGATACGCAGTATTTT.

The chain employs TRBV7-9 and TRBJ1-2; D not resolved. The CDR3 has 12 residues. CDR1 is SEHNR, CDR2 FQNEAQ, per germline (reference sequence). V lost 4 bases and J lost 7, with 10 bases in between. The CDR3 nucleotides are TGTGCCAGCAGCTGGGGATCGGGTGGCTACACCTTC. Translating it yields CASSWGSGGYTF.

The gene calls are TRBV7-9 and TRBJ2-7, with unresolved D. V was pared by 0 bases and J by 3 bases, with 6 bases between. Germline V lookup: CDR1 SEHNR, CDR2 FQNEAQ (reference sequence). The length of the CDR3 is 13 residues. The CDR3: CASSLASIYEQYF. In DNA, the CDR3 is TGTGCCAGCAGCTTAGCCTCCATCTACGAGCAGTACTTC.

The chain combines TRBV12-3 or TRBV12-4 with TRBJ2-7; TRBD2 aligns across 7 bases. The CDR3 runs to 15 residues. V gave up 3 bases and J gave up 3 bases; unmatched junction bases: 8. The CDR3 spells CASSFQGRGSYEQYF. The CDR3 DNA sequence: TGTGCCAGCAGTTTTCAGGGACGCGGGAGCTACGAGCAGTACTTC.

This clonotype was counted a few times. The rearrangement uses TRBV5-1 and TRBJ2-1; TRBD1 is a possible D gene (5 bases). V was clipped by 4 bases and J by 4 bases, with 9 bases between them. The length of the CDR3 is 13 residues. Germline assignment: CDR1 SGHRS and CDR2 YFSETQ. CDR3 sequence reads: CASSPRQYNEQFF. The DNA for the CDR3 is TGCGCCAGCAGCCCCCGACAGTACAATGAGCAGTTCTTC.

This clonotype was seen repeatedly, ten times or more. The chain combines TRBV15 with TRBJ1-3, with no clear D. The CDR3 has 15 residues. Germline CDR1 reads LNHNV; CDR2 reads YYDKDF (reference sequence). Trimming pared 0 bases from V and 0 bases from J, leaving 6 bases between. In nucleotides, the CDR3 is TGTGCCACCAGCAGAGAGATGAGCTCTGGAAACACCATATATTTT. The encoded protein is CATSREMSSGNTIYF.

J is TRBJ1-4 and V is TRBV7-9, with D unclear. The germline gives CDR1 SEHNR, CDR2 FQNEAQ (reference sequence). The CDR3 runs 15 residues. Trimming pared 2 bases from V and 1 base from J, leaving 8 bases between. The chain's CDR3 is CASSLMAGTNEKLFF. Written as DNA, the CDR3 is TGTGCCAGCAGCTTAATGGCAGGAACTAATGAAAAACTGTTTTTT.

The V call is TRBV16, the J call TRBJ1-1, with D possibly matching TRBD1 (5 bases). V lost 0 bases to trimming and J lost 4 bases, with 12 bases between them. CDR3 length: 15 amino acids. In germline, CDR1 is KGHSY, CDR2 FQNENV. The CDR3 sequence is CASSQSMGGGTEAFF. In nucleotides, the CDR3 is TGTGCCAGCAGCCAATCGATGGGGGGGGGCACTGAAGCTTTCTTT.

At least ten counts were recorded for this clonotype. V and J are TRBV18 and TRBJ1-1, with D unresolved. The germline V gene has CDR1 KGHSH and CDR2 LQKENI. The CDR3 has 13 residues. Deletions cut 8 bases from V and 1 base from J, with 11 bases between. CDR3 sequence (DNA): TGTGCCAGCAGCCCACGACAGAACACTGAAGCTTTCTTT. This translates into CASSPRQNTEAFF.

This clonotype was counted between two and nine times. The chain links TRBV15 to TRBJ1-1; D is unclear. Trimming removed 1 base from V and 8 bases from J, with 14 bases in between. CDR3 size: 14 residues. Germline CDR1 reads LNHNV; CDR2 reads YYDKDF (reference sequence). CDR3 nucleotides: TGTGCCACCAGCAGAGGAGCGGAGGTATCCGAAGCTTTCTTT. This translates into CATSRGAEVSEAFF.

This clonotype was detected only a few times. The rearrangement joins TRBV5-6 to TRBJ2-4; no clear D. The germline V and J ends were trimmed by 1 base and 0 bases, with 8 bases remaining between them. This CDR3 has 15 amino acids. Looked up from germline, CDR1 is SGHDT and CDR2 is YYEEEE. The CDR3 DNA is TGTGCCAGCAGCTTGACCCAGTTAGCCAAAAACATTCAGTACTTC. Translated, it gives CASSLTQLAKNIQYF.

This clonotype was picked up a small number of times. CDR3 in amino acids: CASSDGLAGDTQYF. Written as DNA, the CDR3 is TGTGCCAGCAGTGACGGGCTAGCGGGAGATACGCAGTATTTT. The rearrangement joins TRBV2 to TRBJ2-3; 8 bases are shared with TRBD2. The germline CDR1 and CDR2 sequences are SNHLY and FYNNEI. With 3 bases clipped from V and 5 bases from J, the junction kept 4 bases outside the gene matches. The CDR3 length is 14 residues.

The chain recombines TRBV5-1 with TRBJ1-1; unclear D gene. The CDR3 sequence is 14 residues long. Germline V gene data show CDR1 as SGHRS and CDR2 as YFSETQ. Trimming pared 0 bases from V and 9 bases from J, leaving 15 bases between. CDR3 in DNA: TGCGCCAGCAGCTTGGAGGTCAGCCCCCGGCAAGCTTTCTTT. Encoded protein: CASSLEVSPRQAFF.